This TCR beta chain was recovered during a study of shared clonotypes between healthy human individuals. General observations from the study: The study found 4.5% to 5% of naive CD4 clonotypes shared across several donors. Non-shared clonotypes had lower generation probabilities than those shared by all four donors.

The sample holds a few counts of this clone. Its target is not known. CDR1 is MDHEN and CDR2 is SYDVKM in the germline V gene. Trimming took 5 bases from V and 12 from J; bases not matched to a gene: 10. The CDR3 sequence is 14 residues long. Sequencing used immunoSEQ multiplex PCR; TCRdb keeps in-frame clones, though not all of them. The table records about 1.1 million clones, about 80% of them present only once. V usage is TRBV28 and J usage is TRBJ1-4; 9 nucleotides match TRBD1. Sequencing was carried out using memory CD4+ T cells from PBMCs. Sample subset: CD45RA-negative fraction. The sequence derives from a man between 18 and 29 years old in good health. Some clones in this sample may be carry-over from other donors' samples. The CDR3 coding sequence is TGTGCCAGCAGTCCACAGGGACAGGGCCGGGAACTGTTTTTT. Translated, it gives CASSPQGQGRELFF.